The subject of this entry is one T cell receptor beta chain. Its antigen is unknown. This sample was included in a study of T cell responses to AZD1222 COVID-19 vaccine. The CDR3 consists of 11 residues. V was cut by 8 bases and J by 10 bases, with 9 bases left in between. Overall study findings and caveats: The peak T cell response came first, and repertoires were sampled only after it. The study reported that nearly half of spike-specific TCRs target unmutated variant regions.

The data were produced by immunoSEQ multiplex PCR, yet TCRdb's version contains in-frame clones alone and is incomplete. The sample lists about 140,000 clones, more than 85% occurring once. The starting material was peripheral blood, obtained 28 days after the second AZD1222 dose. The receptor was derived from an adult who received the AZD1222 COVID-19 vaccine. This chain uses TRBV12-3 or TRBV12-4 with TRBJ1-6; TRBD1 might be the D (6 bases). The CDR3 sequence is CASGGASPLHF. CDR3 DNA sequence: TGTGCCAGCGGGGGGGCGTCACCCCTCCACTTT.